The clone carrying this T cell receptor beta chain was counted many times. Researchers prepared the TCRbeta library using unique molecular identifiers, the study reports. TCRdb recomputed calls from the PCR reads with MiXCR, one row per CDR3 protein. The data hold 240,000 or so distinct CDR3 sequences, with around 12% observed a single time. The entry originates in a study of T-cell reconstitution after alpha-beta-depleted transplantation in children. CDR1 is DFQATT, CDR2 SNEGSKA, per germline (reference sequence). The CDR3 runs to 16 residues. Trimming removed 6 bases at V and 0 bases at J, with 21 bases between.

The source is a human donor who donated a stem cell graft to a child with acute lymphoblastic leukemia. Sequenced material: PBMCs from the stem cell graft donor, taken from the stem cell graft. V usage is TRBV20-1 and J usage is TRBJ2-7; a weak D match, TRBD1 (6 bases). CDR3 coding DNA: TGCAGTGCCAGGGGACCCGGGACACCCAACTCCTACGAGCAGTACTTC. Protein: CSARGPGTPNSYEQYF.